What follows are 7 T cell receptor beta chains derived from one specimen sequenced in a study of cytomegalovirus exposure and HLA in healthy donors. Vbeta (60) and Jbeta (13) primers were used in the PCR. Data came from immunoSEQ multiplex PCR; TCRdb stores just in-frame clones and leaves some out. The sample lists 100,000 to 120,000 clones; less than 85% were seen once. Sample: PBMCs. The origin of the receptors is a middle-aged man in good health and CMV-seropositive.

This chain uses TRBV7-2 with TRBJ1-2, with 7 bases that match TRBD1. CDR3 length equals 13 residues. The germline V gene has CDR1 SGHTA and CDR2 FQGNSA. V lost 5 bases to trimming and J lost 3 bases; unmatched junction nucleotides: 3. The CDR3 reads CASSPDRHYGYTF. Written as DNA, the CDR3 is TGTGCCAGCAGCCCGGACAGGCACTATGGCTACACCTTC. The full variable domain, with the rest looked up from reference TRBV7-2 and TRBJ1-2, is GAGVSQSPSNKVTEKGKDVELRCDPISGHTALYWYRQSLGQGLEFLIYFQGNSAPDKSGLPSDRFSAERTGGSVSTLTIQRTQQEDSAVYLCASSPDRHYGYTFGSGTRLTVV.

The V call is TRBV6-5, the J call TRBJ2-7; TRBD1 matches 11 bases. The ends lost 6 bases at V and 2 bases at J; junction bases unmatched: 6. Germline CDR1 is MNHEY and CDR2 is SVGAGI. This CDR3 has 15 amino acids. This chain's CDR3 is CASSPGTGGPYEQYF. CDR3 coding DNA: TGTGCCAGCAGCCCCGGGACAGGGGGACCCTACGAGCAGTACTTC.

The CDR3 reads CASSASGVHRGEQFF. The CDR3 DNA is TGTGCCAGCAGCGCGTCCGGGGTCCACCGGGGGGAGCAGTTCTTC. The V and J genes are TRBV9 and TRBJ2-1; D perhaps matches TRBD2 (6 bases). Trimming left V 3 bases short and J 10 bases short, with 20 bases between. The germline V gene encodes CDR1 SGDLS and CDR2 YYNGEE. The CDR3 sequence is 15 residues long.

This clone was found a few times. This chain uses TRBV7-2 with TRBJ1-1; D is perhaps TRBD1 (6 bases). The CDR3 extends over 14 amino acids. From germline, CDR1 is SGHTA and CDR2 FQGNSA. The germline V and J ends were trimmed by 3 bases and 0 bases, with 8 bases remaining between them. CDR3 sequence (DNA): TGTGCCAGCAGCTTTACAGGGATGAACACTGAAGCTTTCTTT. This codes for CASSFTGMNTEAFF. Together with reference TRBV7-2 and TRBJ1-1, the CDR3 gives the full variable domain: GAGVSQSPSNKVTEKGKDVELRCDPISGHTALYWYRQSLGQGLEFLIYFQGNSAPDKSGLPSDRFSAERTGGSVSTLTIQRTQQEDSAVYLCASSFTGMNTEAFFGQGTRLTVV.

The V call is TRBV7-2, the J call TRBJ2-7, with D perhaps matching TRBD2 (7 bases). Looked up from germline, CDR1 is SGHTA and CDR2 is FQGNSA. Trimming took 6 bases from V and 5 from J, leaving 14 bases between them. The CDR3 has 13 amino acids. Here the CDR3 DNA reads TGTGCCAGCAGTATACAGGGAGGGCACGAGCAGTACTTC. Translating it yields CASSIQGGHEQYF.

On this clone itself: One end of the junction is discordant with germline, which a read error may explain. The chain links TRBV29-1 to TRBJ2-1, with 11 bases matching TRBD1. Germline V gives CDR1 SQVTM, CDR2 ANQGSEA. The CDR3 is 15 residues long. The CDR3 sequence is CSVEGGTGGGDEQFF. CDR3 in DNA: TGCAGCGTAGAAGGAGGGACAGGGGGAGGGGATGAGCAGTTCTTC.

The chain links TRBV4-3 to TRBJ2-7; TRBD1 matches at 9 bases. Germline-derived CDR1 and CDR2 are LGHNA and YSLEER. The CDR3 is made up of 17 amino acids. V shed 0 bases and J 2 bases; nucleotides not matched to a gene: 8. The CDR3 DNA reads as TGCGCCAGCAGCCAAGAGGTTTCGGGGACAGGGACCTACGAGCAGTACTTC. Amino acids: CASSQEVSGTGTYEQYF.